The TCR beta chain under discussion was sequenced for a study of cytomegalovirus exposure and HLA in healthy donors. The CDR3 spans 14 residues. Germline V CDR1 and CDR2: SEHNR, FQNEAQ (reference sequence). Trimming cost V 0 bases and J 10 bases; bases outside gene matches: 8. This PCR relied on a set of 60 Vbeta primers and 13 Jbeta primers. Sequencing was performed with immunoSEQ multiplex PCR; in TCRdb, only in-frame clones are kept and a portion is missing. The sample has more than 140,000 clones, 64% seen once; the top ten hold under 3%. The receptor comes from a woman in her twenties or thirties in good health and CMV-seropositive. The chain has TRBV7-9 and TRBJ1-1; 7 nucleotides line up with TRBD1. The sequenced material came from PBMCs. The CDR3 DNA follows: TGTGCCAGCAGCTTAGCCCCAACACAGGGGAGAGCTTTCTTT. It translates to CASSLAPTQGRAFF.